This is a list of T cell receptor beta chains from one sample in a study of OX40 agonist ivuxolimab in advanced cancers. Assay: immunoSEQ multiplex PCR; the TCRdb copy retains only in-frame clones and omits some. The sample has under 100,000 clones, around 87% seen once; the top ten hold more than 0.15%. Sequences were derived from CD4+ or CD8+ T cells sorted from blood, sampled in a trial of the OX40 agonist ivuxolimab. These receptors were taken from an adult with an advanced solid tumor such as melanoma, head and neck, liver or kidney cancer. The CDR3 runs from the conserved cysteine through the conserved F or W. The D gene is left open where the match is weak. The size of a clone is reported for some rows only, either as once, few or many, or as a class for expanded clones.

J gene,V gene,clone size,D gene,CDR3 protein,CDR3 DNA
TRBJ1-2,TRBV19,NA,TRBD1,CASSNRDRGNYGYTF,TGTGCCAGTAGCAACCGGGACAGGGGGAACTATGGCTACACCTTC
TRBJ2-7,TRBV28,NA,TRBD1,CASSLQPDRGFSYEQYF,TGTGCCAGCAGTTTACAACCCGACAGGGGTTTCTCCTACGAGCAGTACTTC
TRBJ2-3,TRBV9,NA,TRBD2,CASSPLAGETDTQYF,TGTGCCAGCAGCCCATTAGCGGGAGAAACAGATACGCAGTATTTT
TRBJ1-5,TRBV15,NA,TRBD1,CATSAGTGENQPQHF,TGTGCCACCAGCGCAGGGACAGGGGAGAATCAGCCCCAGCATTTT
TRBJ1-2,TRBV10-3,NA,TRBD1,CAISDAMTGGHGYTF,TGTGCCATCAGTGATGCCATGACAGGGGGCCATGGCTACACCTTC
TRBJ1-3,TRBV19,NA,TRBD1,CASSIGTASGNTIYF,TGTGCCAGTAGTATCGGGACAGCCTCTGGAAACACCATATATTTT
TRBJ2-5,TRBV11-3,NA,NA,CASSLTGEIQETQYF,TGTGCCAGCAGCTTAACAGGAGAAATCCAAGAGACCCAGTACTTC
TRBJ1-2,TRBV7-9,NA,NA,CASSLESLSGYTF,TGTGCCAGCAGCTTAGAGAGTCTTTCTGGCTACACCTTC
TRBJ2-7,TRBV28,NA,TRBD2,CASGVVAGGGAYEQYF,TGTGCCAGCGGGGTGGTAGCGGGAGGAGGGGCCTACGAGCAGTACTTC
TRBJ2-5,TRBV29-1,few,TRBD2,CSATGGVGETQYF,TGCAGCGCTACCGGGGGGGTCGGGGAGACCCAGTACTTC
TRBJ2-6,TRBV30,NA,NA,CAWSGRGSGANVLTF,TGTGCCTGGAGTGGAAGGGGCTCTGGGGCCAACGTCCTGACTTTC
TRBJ2-3,TRBV30,NA,NA,CAWKVGGFGVTQYF,TGTGCCTGGAAGGTGGGGGGTTTTGGAGTTACGCAGTATTTT
TRBJ2-7,TRBV5-1,NA,NA,CASSLADWGGRQYF,TGCGCCAGCAGCTTAGCTGATTGGGGGGGCCGGCAGTACTTC
TRBJ1-1,TRBV27,NA,NA,CASSYLGGANLGFEAFF,TGTGCCAGCAGTTACCTCGGGGGGGCCAACCTGGGTTTTGAAGCTTTCTTT
TRBJ1-6,TRBV5-1,NA,NA,CASSLVQVNSPLHF,TGCGCCAGCAGCTTGGTTCAGGTTAATTCACCCCTCCACTTT
TRBJ1-3,TRBV19,NA,NA,CASSMEGISGNTIYF,TGTGCCAGTAGTATGGAGGGGATCTCTGGAAACACCATATATTTT